Each of the 17 T cell receptor beta chains below was sequenced from the same sample in a study of T cells after posttransplantation cyclophosphamide. TCRdb keeps only in-frame clones here, not all; method: immunoSEQ multiplex PCR. The profile covers 45,000 to 55,000 clones, none occurring a single time. The sequencing input was PBMCs. These receptor sequences come from a man aged 35 to 55 in good health, CMV-negative, and a related stem cell transplant donor.

This clone was recorded many times. The chain has TRBV19 and TRBJ2-2, with a possible D match to TRBD2 (5 bases). The ends were cut back, 8 bases at V and 5 bases at J, with 15 bases in the middle. CDR1 and CDR2 (germline): LNHDA, SQIVND (reference sequence). CDR3 length equals 14 residues. CDR3 DNA sequence: TGTGCCAGTGTGAGCCGGTCGGGGACCGGGGAGCTGTTTTTT. Translating gives CASVSRSGTGELFF.

This clone was found many times. V usage is TRBV9 and J usage is TRBJ2-3; 8 nucleotides match TRBD2. The CDR3 has 19 residues. Looked up from germline, CDR1 is SGDLS and CDR2 is YYNGEE. Losses at the gene ends were 3 bases for V and 0 bases for J; bases not matched to a gene: 15. The CDR3 coding sequence is TGTGCCAGCAGCGCCCCGGGACTAGTCGTACACCTGAGCACAGATACGCAGTATTTT. Protein sequence: CASSAPGLVVHLSTDTQYF.

This clone was seen ten or more times. J is TRBJ1-5 and V is TRBV7-9; 7 bases fit TRBD1. This CDR3 has 14 amino acids. Per the germline V gene, CDR1 is SEHNR and CDR2 is FQNEAQ (reference sequence). V gave up 5 bases and J gave up 3 bases; unmatched junction bases: 4. CDR3 sequence: CASSPGQNNQPQHF. CDR3 nucleotide sequence: TGTGCCAGCAGCCCGGGACAGAACAATCAGCCCCAGCATTTT.

In this sample, this clone turned up many times. The V and J genes are TRBV5-8 and TRBJ2-3, with 10 bases aligning to TRBD2. There are 17 residues in the CDR3. V was pared by 0 bases and J by 1 base, with 5 bases of the junction left unmatched. Germline V gives CDR1 SGHTS, CDR2 YDEGEE. CDR3 in DNA: TGTGCCAGCAGCTTGGGAGGGACTAGCGATGGCACAGATACGCAGTATTTT. Its translation: CASSLGGTSDGTDTQYF.

This clone has a count of ten or more. V gene TRBV2 combines with J gene TRBJ2-7; D gene unclear. Germline assignment: CDR1 SNHLY and CDR2 FYNNEI. This CDR3 is built from 17 residues. V was pared by 4 bases and J by 5 bases, with 24 bases between. The CDR3 protein is CASSARARPVEVHEQYF. CDR3 in DNA: TGTGCCAGCAGTGCTAGAGCCCGGCCCGTAGAGGTCCACGAGCAGTACTTC.

This clone was detected ten times or more. V is TRBV9 and J is TRBJ1-2; 9 nucleotides line up with TRBD1. Germline loops: CDR1 SGDLS, CDR2 YYNGEE. The CDR3 totals 15 residues. The J segment lost 4 bases and the V segment lost 0 bases, leaving 4 bases of the junction unmatched. Here the CDR3 DNA reads TGTGCCAGCAGCGTAGATTGGACAGGGGCCTATGGCTACACCTTC. It is translated as CASSVDWTGAYGYTF.

This clone was counted many times. The rearrangement joins TRBV6-1 to TRBJ1-1, with D possibly TRBD1 on 6 matching bases. Looked up from germline, CDR1 is MNHNS and CDR2 is SASEGT. V gave up 7 bases and J gave up 5 bases, with 14 bases separating them. The CDR3 has 13 amino acids. The CDR3 here is CASTIQGMTEAFF. Written as DNA, the CDR3 is TGTGCCAGCACTATACAGGGTATGACTGAAGCTTTCTTT.

Ten or more counts support this clone. The chain is built from TRBV5-6 and TRBJ1-5; 7 nucleotides align to TRBD1. The CDR3 covers 15 residues. Germline trimming cut 4 bases from V and 5 bases from J; bases unmatched to any gene: 9. Per germline, CDR1 SGHDT and CDR2 YYEEEE. The CDR3 region has the DNA TGTGCCAGCAGCCCACAGGGGCAACGACATCAGCCCCAGCATTTT. Amino acids: CASSPQGQRHQPQHF.

The table lists this clone with many counts. The chain joins TRBV29-1 to TRBJ2-5, with TRBD1 matching over 8 bases. The germline gives CDR1 SQVTM, CDR2 ANQGSEA. This CDR3 has 12 residues. The V gene end was trimmed by 7 bases and the J gene end by 2 bases; junction bases not matched to a gene: 3. The CDR3 here is CSANRGQETQYF. CDR3 coding DNA: TGCAGCGCCAACAGGGGGCAAGAGACCCAGTACTTC.

This clone was observed many times. The chain joins TRBV6-1 to TRBJ2-7; 7 bases agree with TRBD1. This CDR3 is 14 amino acids long. Germline V gives CDR1 MNHNS, CDR2 SASEGT. V shed 5 bases and J 0 bases; nucleotides not matched to a gene: 4. The CDR3 DNA reads as TGTGCCAGCAGTAACGCAGGGGGCTCCTACGAGCAGTACTTC. It specifies CASSNAGGSYEQYF.

The sample holds many counts of this clone. This chain links TRBV19 with TRBJ2-2; possible D gene TRBD2, 6 bases. The CDR3 contains 15 residues. Trimming took 7 bases from V and 1 from J, leaving 13 bases between them. Germline-derived CDR1 and CDR2 are LNHDA and SQIVND (reference sequence). CDR3 sequence reads: CASTPLGLNTGELFF. The CDR3 DNA sequence: TGTGCCAGTACTCCTTTGGGACTGAACACCGGGGAGCTGTTTTTT.

The table lists this clone with many counts. J is TRBJ2-7 and V is TRBV19, with 10 bases aligning to TRBD1. Germline-derived CDR1 and CDR2 are LNHDA and SQIVND (reference sequence). CDR3 length: 15 residues. The V gene end was trimmed by 5 bases and the J gene end by 5 bases; junction bases not matched to a gene: 9. The DNA of the CDR3 is TGTGCCAGTAGTCCTGAGACAGGGGGCCTCCACGAGCAGTACTTC. This encodes CASSPETGGLHEQYF.

This clone occurred many times. This chain joins TRBV5-4 and TRBJ2-1; D unclear. The germline V and J ends were trimmed by 0 bases and 8 bases, with 15 bases remaining between them. This CDR3 contains 15 residues. From germline, CDR1 is SGHNT and CDR2 YYREEE (reference sequence). In DNA, the CDR3 is TGTGCCAGCAGCTTGGAAGCCTGGGCAGGCGATGAGCAGTTCTTC. Translating it yields CASSLEAWAGDEQFF. The full variable domain, rest sourced from reference TRBV5-4 and TRBJ2-1, is ETGVTQSPTHLIKTRGQQVTLRCSSQSGHNTVSWYQQALGQGPQFIFQYYREEENGRGNFPPRFSGLQFPNYSSELNVNALELDDSALYLCASSLEAWAGDEQFFGPGTRLTVL.

Many counts were recorded for this clone. The gene calls are TRBV1 and TRBJ2-1; TRBD2 was called by the table and not checked on the DNA. TRBV1 is a known pseudogene. The CDR3 has 17 residues. DNA for the CDR3: TGCACCAGCAGCCAAGATCCCACTCAAGCCTCCTACAATGAGCAGTTCTTC. This sequence encodes CTSSQDPTQASYNEQFF.

This clone was found many times. The chain joins TRBV25-1 to TRBJ2-1, with 11 bases that match TRBD2. Germline V gene sequence: CDR1 MGHDK, CDR2 SYGVNS. The CDR3 contains 15 residues. J gave up 7 bases and V 3 bases, and 5 bases lay outside the gene matches. The CDR3 nucleotides are TGTGCCAGCAGTGATAGCGGGAGGGCCCTTAATGAGCAGTTCTTC. Residues: CASSDSGRALNEQFF.

This clone has only a few counts. A much larger clone lies one base from this, so it may be a read error. The J gene is TRBJ1-1, the V gene TRBV7-9; a possible D gene is TRBD1 (6 bases). Germline V gene lookup returns CDR1 SEHNR and CDR2 FQNEAQ (reference sequence). Trimming removed 3 bases at V and 11 bases at J, with 10 bases between. The CDR3 totals 11 residues. CDR3: CASSFGQGAFF. As DNA, the CDR3 is TGTGCCAGCAGCTTTGGCCAGGGGGCTTTCTTT.

This clone appeared many times. The chain carries TRBV7-2 and TRBJ1-5; tentatively, D is TRBD1 (6 bases). The CDR3 contains 14 residues. Germline values: CDR1 SGHTA, CDR2 FQGNSA. Trimming removed 5 bases from V and 5 bases from J, with 13 bases in between. CDR3 nucleotides: TGTGCCAGCAGCCACTCCCCAGGGGATCAGCCCCAGCATTTT. As protein: CASSHSPGDQPQHF. The variable domain in full, completed from reference TRBV7-2 and TRBJ1-5, reads GAGVSQSPSNKVTEKGKDVELRCDPISGHTALYWYRQSLGQGLEFLIYFQGNSAPDKSGLPSDRFSAERTGGSVSTLTIQRTQQEDSAVYLCASSHSPGDQPQHFGDGTRLSIL.